This T cell receptor (beta chain) derives from a study of blood T cell repertoires in COVID-19. Study-wide context: From the United States, Italy and Spain came samples of acute and convalescent COVID-19. PBMCs, B-cell-depleted T cells, or T cells provided the cDNA or gDNA that made up the material.

Per the germline V gene, CDR1 is LGHDT and CDR2 is YNNKEL (reference sequence). The V end was cut by 0 bases, the J end by 2 bases, with 20 bases between. The CDR3 runs 19 residues. Participants, about 18 to 90 years old, spanned more than 20 US areas. Participant-given clinical history determined each cohort assignment. TCRdb's table, derived via immunoSEQ multiplex PCR, lists solely in-frame clones and lacks some. The table records 170,000 or so clones, about 90% of them present only once. This clonotype originated in a woman aged 45-60 years who had recovered from COVID-19. J is TRBJ1-5 and V is TRBV3-1 (or the pseudogene TRBV3-2), with D uncertain. Material for sequencing was PBMCs or T cells enriched from blood (not recorded which). CDR3 residues: CASSQEGGFWARGNQPQHF. CDR3 nucleotides: TGTGCCAGCAGCCAAGAGGGCGGGTTTTGGGCGCGGGGCAATCAGCCCCAGCATTTT.